This TCR beta chain was sequenced during a study of blood T cell repertoires in COVID-19. The wider study: Donors in the United States, Italy and Spain gave samples during acute or convalescent COVID-19. Sample material is recorded as cDNA or gDNA derived from T cells, B-cell-depleted T cells, or PBMCs.

Trimming stripped 5 bases from V and 0 bases from J, with 15 bases between. The CDR3 loop spans 15 amino acids. Looked up from germline, CDR1 is SGHNT and CDR2 is YYREEE (reference sequence). In the original analysis: It was from reference gene primer amplification that nucleated cell counts were estimated. Only in-frame clones appear in the TCRdb table, and some are missing; sequencing was by immunoSEQ multiplex PCR. For V, J and clone size, that table is used; D and trimming come from the DNA. Of 60,000 to 85,000 clones in the sample, approximately 83% were seen once. The source material was peripheral blood. The chain recombines TRBV5-4 with TRBJ2-7, with D perhaps TRBD2 (7 bases). The receptor was isolated from a human donor in a cohort sampled during active COVID-19. Here the CDR3 DNA reads TGTGCCAGCAGGATAGGCGGGGGCCACTCCTACGAGCAGTACTTC. Its translation: CASRIGGGHSYEQYF.